This TCR beta chain was sequenced during a study of blood T cell repertoires in COVID-19. Sequenced by immunoSEQ multiplex PCR; TCRdb stores in-frame clones only, minus some. The sample has 300,000 or so clones; approximately 84% are singletons. The CDR3 is 14 amino acids. Germline CDR1 and CDR2: LNHDA and SQIVND (reference sequence). The V gene lost 4 bases and the J gene lost 0 bases, with 10 bases spanning the gap. The sample consisted of PBMCs or T cells enriched from blood (not recorded which). The chain carries TRBV19 and TRBJ2-7; D perhaps matches TRBD2 (6 bases). This TCR was recovered from a woman aged 18-35 years who had recovered from COVID-19. The CDR3 sequence: CASSRDWSSYEQYF. In DNA form, the CDR3 reads TGTGCCAGTAGTAGGGACTGGAGCTCCTACGAGCAGTACTTC.